This is a list of T cell receptor beta chains from one sample in a study of blood T cells in healthy people across ages. TCRdb called the 5' RACE reads again in MiXCR, with one record for every CDR3 protein. The sample has 1.5 million to 2 million distinct CDR3 sequences, about 49% seen once. Sequencing was carried out using blood. These TCRs come from a middle-aged woman in good health. The CDR3 runs from the conserved cysteine through the conserved F or W. The order of the fields is V gene, J gene, clone size, D gene, CDR3 protein, CDR3 DNA. The D gene is left open where the match is weak. Some rows have no size entry. The others give once, few or many, or a class for an expanded clone.

V gene: TRBV29-1
J gene: TRBJ2-7
clone size: few
D gene: .
CDR3 protein: CSVGFLGEQYF
CDR3 DNA: TGCAGCGTCGGGTTTTTAGGCGAGCAGTACTTC

V gene: TRBV4-2
J gene: TRBJ2-4
clone size: few
D gene: .
CDR3 protein: CASSQAGVRNIQYF
CDR3 DNA: TGTGCCAGCAGCCAAGCAGGGGTTAGAAACATTCAGTACTTC

V gene: TRBV7-9
J gene: TRBJ2-3
clone size: .
D gene: .
CDR3 protein: CASSLPPTGSSSTDTQYF
CDR3 DNA: TGTGCCAGCAGCTTACCCCCCACGGGGTCTTCTAGCACAGATACGCAGTATTTT

V gene: TRBV7-2
J gene: TRBJ1-2
clone size: few
D gene: .
CDR3 protein: CASSARYGYTF
CDR3 DNA: TGTGCCAGCAGCGCTCGGTATGGCTACACCTTC

V gene: TRBV20-1
J gene: TRBJ2-3
clone size: .
D gene: TRBD2
CDR3 protein: CSASDSGVTDTQYF
CDR3 DNA: TGCAGTGCTAGTGACAGCGGGGTTACTGATACGCAGTATTTT

V gene: TRBV27
J gene: TRBJ2-7
clone size: .
D gene: .
CDR3 protein: CASSLRLGASYEQYF
CDR3 DNA: TGTGCCAGCAGCCTCAGACTGGGGGCGTCCTACGAGCAGTACTTC

V gene: TRBV11-1
J gene: TRBJ2-5
clone size: .
D gene: .
CDR3 protein: CASRQDWYQETQYF
CDR3 DNA: TGTGCCAGCAGACAGGACTGGTACCAAGAGACCCAGTACTTC

V gene: TRBV10-3
J gene: TRBJ2-3
clone size: few
D gene: TRBD2
CDR3 protein: CAISDQGLAETDTQYF
CDR3 DNA: TGTGCCATCAGTGATCAAGGACTAGCCGAAACAGATACGCAGTATTTT

V gene: TRBV10-3
J gene: TRBJ2-3
clone size: .
D gene: .
CDR3 protein: CAIEGDTDTQYF
CDR3 DNA: TGTGCCATAGAGGGAGACACAGATACGCAGTATTTT

V gene: TRBV5-1
J gene: TRBJ2-7
clone size: many
D gene: .
CDR3 protein: CASSRQAAYEQYF
CDR3 DNA: TGTGCCAGCAGCCGACAGGCAGCCTACGAGCAGTACTTC

V gene: TRBV3-1
J gene: TRBJ2-7
clone size: .
D gene: TRBD1
CDR3 protein: CASSHLTGGEQYF
CDR3 DNA: TGTGCCAGCAGCCACCTAACAGGGGGCGAGCAGTACTTC

V gene: TRBV4-3
J gene: TRBJ1-2
clone size: .
D gene: .
CDR3 protein: CASSQFTTNYGYTF
CDR3 DNA: TGCGCCAGCAGCCAATTTACAACCAACTATGGCTACACCTTC

V gene: TRBV18
J gene: TRBJ1-2
clone size: .
D gene: TRBD1
CDR3 protein: CASSPGTGGTNGYTF
CDR3 DNA: TGTGCCAGCTCACCCGGGACAGGGGGGACAAATGGCTACACCTTC

V gene: TRBV7-9
J gene: TRBJ2-1
clone size: .
D gene: .
CDR3 protein: CASSSGASWSHEQFF
CDR3 DNA: TGTGCCAGCAGTTCTGGAGCTAGCTGGTCCCATGAGCAGTTCTTC

V gene: TRBV29-1
J gene: TRBJ1-2
clone size: .
D gene: .
CDR3 protein: CSVEQRDTENYGYTF
CDR3 DNA: TGCAGCGTGGAGCAACGGGACACAGAAAACTATGGCTACACCTTC

V gene: TRBV9
J gene: TRBJ2-6
clone size: .
D gene: TRBD2
CDR3 protein: CASRSLAGVSGANVLTF
CDR3 DNA: TGTGCCAGCAGGTCGCTAGCGGGGGTCTCTGGGGCCAACGTCCTGACTTTC